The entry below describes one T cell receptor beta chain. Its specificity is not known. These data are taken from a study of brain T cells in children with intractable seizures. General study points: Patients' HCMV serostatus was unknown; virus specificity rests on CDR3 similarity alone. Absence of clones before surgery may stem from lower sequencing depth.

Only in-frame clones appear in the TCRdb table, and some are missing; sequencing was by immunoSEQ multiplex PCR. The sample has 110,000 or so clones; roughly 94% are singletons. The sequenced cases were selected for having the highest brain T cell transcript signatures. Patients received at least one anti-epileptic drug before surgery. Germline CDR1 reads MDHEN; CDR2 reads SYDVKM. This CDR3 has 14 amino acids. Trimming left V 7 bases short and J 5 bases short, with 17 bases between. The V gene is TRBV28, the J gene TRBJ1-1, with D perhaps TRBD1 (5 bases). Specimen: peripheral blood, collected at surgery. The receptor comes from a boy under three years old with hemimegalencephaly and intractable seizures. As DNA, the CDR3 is TGTGCCAGCAACACAAGGGGTGTGACGACTGAAGCTTTCTTT. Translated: CASNTRGVTTEAFF.